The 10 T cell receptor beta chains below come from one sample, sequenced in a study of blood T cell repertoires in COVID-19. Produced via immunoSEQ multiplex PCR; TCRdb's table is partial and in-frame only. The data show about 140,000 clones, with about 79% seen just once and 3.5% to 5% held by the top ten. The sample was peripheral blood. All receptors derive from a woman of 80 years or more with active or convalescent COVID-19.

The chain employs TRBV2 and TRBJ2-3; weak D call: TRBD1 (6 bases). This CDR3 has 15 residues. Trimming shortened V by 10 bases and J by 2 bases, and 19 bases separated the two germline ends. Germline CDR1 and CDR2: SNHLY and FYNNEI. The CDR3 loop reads CATIRQAGNTDTQYF. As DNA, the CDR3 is TGTGCCACCATAAGACAGGCCGGTAACACAGATACGCAGTATTTT.

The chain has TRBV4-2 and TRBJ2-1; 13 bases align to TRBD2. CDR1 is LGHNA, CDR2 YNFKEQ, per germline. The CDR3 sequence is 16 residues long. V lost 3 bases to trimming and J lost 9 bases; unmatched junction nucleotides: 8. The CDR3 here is CASSQLLAGGPGEQFF. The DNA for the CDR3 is TGTGCCAGCAGCCAGTTACTAGCGGGGGGGCCGGGTGAGCAGTTCTTC.

CDR3 coding DNA: TGTGCCAGCAGTTCCAGGGGGGGAACAGGGGGCTCGACTGGCTACACCTTC. Its translation is CASSSRGGTGGSTGYTF. The rearrangement joins TRBV28 to TRBJ1-2; 9 bases are a match to TRBD1. With 4 bases clipped from V and 7 bases from J, the junction kept 16 bases outside the gene matches. This CDR3 has 17 residues. In germline, CDR1 is MDHEN, CDR2 SYDVKM.

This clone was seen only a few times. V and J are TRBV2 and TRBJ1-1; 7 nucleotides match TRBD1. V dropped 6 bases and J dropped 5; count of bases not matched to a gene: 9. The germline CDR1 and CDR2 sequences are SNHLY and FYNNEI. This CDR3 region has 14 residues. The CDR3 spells CASRGTGERTEAFF. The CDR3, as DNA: TGTGCCAGCAGGGGAACAGGGGAAAGGACTGAAGCTTTCTTT.

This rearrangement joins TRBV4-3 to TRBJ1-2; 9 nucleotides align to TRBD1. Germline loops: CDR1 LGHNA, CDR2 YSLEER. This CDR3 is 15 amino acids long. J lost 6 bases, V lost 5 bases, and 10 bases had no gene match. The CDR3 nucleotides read TGCGCCAGCAGCGAAACCACTACAGGGGGCGATGGCTACACCTTC. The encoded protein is CASSETTTGGDGYTF.

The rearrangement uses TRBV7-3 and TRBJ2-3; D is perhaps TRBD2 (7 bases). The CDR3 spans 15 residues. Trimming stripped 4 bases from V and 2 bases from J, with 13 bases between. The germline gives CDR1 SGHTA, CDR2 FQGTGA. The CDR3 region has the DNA TGTGCCAGCAGCTCCGGGGGGCCATACACAGATACGCAGTATTTT. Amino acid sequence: CASSSGGPYTDTQYF.

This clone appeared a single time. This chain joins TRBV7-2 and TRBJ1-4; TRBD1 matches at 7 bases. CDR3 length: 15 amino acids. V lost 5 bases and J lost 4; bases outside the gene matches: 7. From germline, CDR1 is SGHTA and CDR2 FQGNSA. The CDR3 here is CASSGTRGINEKLFF. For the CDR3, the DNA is TGTGCCAGCAGCGGAACCAGGGGGATTAATGAAAAACTGTTTTTT.

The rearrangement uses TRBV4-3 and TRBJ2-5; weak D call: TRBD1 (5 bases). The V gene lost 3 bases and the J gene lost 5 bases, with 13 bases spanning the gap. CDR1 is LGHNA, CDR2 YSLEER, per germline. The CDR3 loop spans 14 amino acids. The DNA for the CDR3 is TGCGCCAGCAGCCACAATACAGGTGGGGAGACCCAGTACTTC. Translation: CASSHNTGGETQYF.

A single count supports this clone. The CDR3 bases are TGTGCCTCGGGACAGGGCAATCTCGAGCAGTACTTC. Translating it yields CASGQGNLEQYF. The V call is TRBV7-9, the J call TRBJ2-7, with 9 nucleotides matching TRBD1. CDR1 and CDR2 from the germline V gene are SEHNR and FQNEAQ (reference sequence). The ends lost 11 bases at V and 6 bases at J; junction bases unmatched: 8. The CDR3 is 12 amino acids.

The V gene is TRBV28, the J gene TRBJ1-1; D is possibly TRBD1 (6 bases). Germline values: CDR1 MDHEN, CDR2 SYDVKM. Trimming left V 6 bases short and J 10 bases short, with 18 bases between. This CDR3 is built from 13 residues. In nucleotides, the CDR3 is TGTGCCAGCAGGAACAGGGTGGGGGAGGGAGCTTTCTTT. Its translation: CASRNRVGEGAFF.